The TCR beta chain under discussion was sequenced for a study of blood T cell repertoires in COVID-19. This table comes from immunoSEQ multiplex PCR, and its TCRdb copy is limited to in-frame clones, with some not included. The profile shows 75,000 to 95,000 clones, around two thirds of them singletons. After removal of 3 bases from V and 3 bases from J, the junction contained 6 bases not matched to a gene. From germline, CDR1 is SGHKS and CDR2 YYEKEE (reference sequence). The CDR3 has 15 amino acids. This sequence originates from a man aged 65-85 years with COVID-19, enrolled during active disease. This chain links TRBV5-5 with TRBJ2-7; 10 bases are shared with TRBD2. Material for sequencing was peripheral blood. CDR3 nucleotides: TGTGCCAGCAGCTCTCTAGCGGGAGCGCACTACGAGCAGTACTTC. Its protein product is CASSSLAGAHYEQYF.